The clone carrying this TCR beta chain was observed once. Germline loops: CDR1 GTSNPN, CDR2 SVGIG (reference sequence). The CDR3 contains 13 residues. The V segment lost 2 bases and the J segment 7 bases; nucleotides outside the gene matches: 4. In the authors' methods: Counts of nucleated cells, estimated from reference gene primer amplification, were obtained. Generated by immunoSEQ multiplex PCR, the TCRdb table keeps only in-frame clones and is missing some. The V and J calls and clone size are taken from that table; D and trimming were inferred from the DNA. The sample holds about 150,000 clones; more than 75% are singletons and the top ten take around 8.3%. These data are taken from a study of blood T cell repertoires in COVID-19. Study details: COVID-19 samples from acute and convalescent phases originated in the United States, Italy and Spain. In each case, the material was cDNA or gDNA derived from T cells, B-cell-depleted T cells, or PBMCs.

The TCR comes from a woman between 45 and 60 years old with active or convalescent COVID-19. The chain recombines TRBV30 with TRBJ1-5; 8 bases are shared with TRBD1. The sequencing input was peripheral blood. The CDR3 DNA is TGTGCCTGGAGTCTTTCAGGGGGCCAGCCCCAGCATTTT. Translation gives CAWSLSGGQPQHF.